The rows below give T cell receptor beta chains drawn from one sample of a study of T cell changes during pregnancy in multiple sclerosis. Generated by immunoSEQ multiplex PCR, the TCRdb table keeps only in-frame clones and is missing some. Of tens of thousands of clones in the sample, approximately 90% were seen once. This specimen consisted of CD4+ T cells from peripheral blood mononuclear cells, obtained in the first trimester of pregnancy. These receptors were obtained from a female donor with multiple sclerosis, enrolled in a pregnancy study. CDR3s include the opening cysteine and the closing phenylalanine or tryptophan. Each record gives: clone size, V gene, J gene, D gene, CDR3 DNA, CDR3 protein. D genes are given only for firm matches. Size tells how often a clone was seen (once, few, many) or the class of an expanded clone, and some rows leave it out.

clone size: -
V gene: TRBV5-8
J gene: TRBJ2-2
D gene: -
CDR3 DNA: TGTGCCAGCAGCTTGGTCGCGAACACCGGGGAGCTGTTTTTT
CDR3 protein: CASSLVANTGELFF

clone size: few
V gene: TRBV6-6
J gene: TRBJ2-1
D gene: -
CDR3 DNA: TGTGCCAGCCGCAGTACAAACTCCTACAATGAGCAGTTCTTC
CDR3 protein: CASRSTNSYNEQFF

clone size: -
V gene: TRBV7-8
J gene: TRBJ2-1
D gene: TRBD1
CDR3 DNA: TGTGCCAGCAGCACGCAGGGGGCCTACTACAATGAGCAGTTCTTC
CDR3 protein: CASSTQGAYYNEQFF

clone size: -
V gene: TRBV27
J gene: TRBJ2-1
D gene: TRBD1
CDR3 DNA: TGTGCCAGCAGGCTGGACAGGGAAAATTACAATGAGCAGTTCTTC
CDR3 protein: CASRLDRENYNEQFF

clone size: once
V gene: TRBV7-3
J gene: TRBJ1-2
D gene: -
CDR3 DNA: TGTGCCAGCAGCTTTGCCTGGCAGGCGATGAGCGGCTACACCTTC
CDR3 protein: CASSFAWQAMSGYTF

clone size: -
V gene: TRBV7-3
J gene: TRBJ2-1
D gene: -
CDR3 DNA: TGTGCCAGCAGCTTAACGGGCGCGTACAATGAGCAGTTCTTC
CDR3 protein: CASSLTGAYNEQFF

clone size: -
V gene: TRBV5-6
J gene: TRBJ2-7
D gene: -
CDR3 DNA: TGTGCCAGCAGCCCCAGGGTTTTTCCCTACGAGCAGTACTTC
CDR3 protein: CASSPRVFPYEQYF

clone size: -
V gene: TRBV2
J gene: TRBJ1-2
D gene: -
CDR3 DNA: TGTGCCAGCACCGCAGAGGTTGGAGGGTATGGCTACACCTTC
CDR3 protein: CASTAEVGGYGYTF

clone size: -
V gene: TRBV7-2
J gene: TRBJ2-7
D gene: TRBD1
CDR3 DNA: TGTGCCAGCGGCTTAGCACCGGACAGGGGGTACGAGCAGTACTTC
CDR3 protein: CASGLAPDRGYEQYF

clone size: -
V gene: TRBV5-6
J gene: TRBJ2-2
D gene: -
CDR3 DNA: TGTGCCAGCAGCTTAAGCCCAGGGCGCACCGGGGAGCTGTTTTTT
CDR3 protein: CASSLSPGRTGELFF

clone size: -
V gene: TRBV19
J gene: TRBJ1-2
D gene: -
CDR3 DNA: TGTGCCAGTAGTATAGGGCAGATCGACTATGGCTACACCTTC
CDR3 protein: CASSIGQIDYGYTF

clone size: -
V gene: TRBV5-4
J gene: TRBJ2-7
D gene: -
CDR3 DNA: TGTGCCAGCAGCTTCAGGGGCCGGAGCTCCTACGAGCAGTACTTC
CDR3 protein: CASSFRGRSSYEQYF

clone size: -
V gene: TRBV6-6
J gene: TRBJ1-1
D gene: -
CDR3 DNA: TGTGCCAGCAGTTACGGGGGCAACACTGAAGCTTTCTTT
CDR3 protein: CASSYGGNTEAFF

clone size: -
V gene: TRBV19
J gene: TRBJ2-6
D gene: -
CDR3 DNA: TGTGCCAGCGCTATCTCTGGGGCCAACGTCCTGACTTTC
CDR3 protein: CASAISGANVLTF

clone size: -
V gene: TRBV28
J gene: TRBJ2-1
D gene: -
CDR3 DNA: TGTGCCATCCGGCAGGGGGGCTACAATGAGCAGTTCTTC
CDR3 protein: CAIRQGGYNEQFF

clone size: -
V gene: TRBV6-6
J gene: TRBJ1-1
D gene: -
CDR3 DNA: TGTGCCAGCAGTGGAGGGAGTGTAGGTGAAGCTTTCTTT
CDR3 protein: CASSGGSVGEAFF

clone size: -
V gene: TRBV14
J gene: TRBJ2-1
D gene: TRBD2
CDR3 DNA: TGTGCCAGCAGCCAAGTACTCGGGGGGATTAATGAGCAGTTCTTC
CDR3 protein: CASSQVLGGINEQFF

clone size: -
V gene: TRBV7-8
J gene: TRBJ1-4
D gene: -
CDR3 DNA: TGTGCCAGCAGTATTACAGGGAGCACTAATGAAAAACTGTTTTTT
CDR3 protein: CASSITGSTNEKLFF

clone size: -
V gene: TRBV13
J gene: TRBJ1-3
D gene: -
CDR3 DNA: TGTGCCAGCAGCCAGGTTGGAAACACCATATATTTT
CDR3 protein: CASSQVGNTIYF

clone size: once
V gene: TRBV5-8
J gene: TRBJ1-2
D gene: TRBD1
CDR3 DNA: TGTGCCAGCGTCCGCGGGACAGGGTGGAGAGCTAACTATGGCTACACCTTC
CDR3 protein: CASVRGTGWRANYGYTF

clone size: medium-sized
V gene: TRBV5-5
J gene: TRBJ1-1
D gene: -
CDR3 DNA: TGTGCCAGCAGCTCAGGAGGGGCCAGTGGTGAAGCTTTCTTT
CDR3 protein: CASSSGGASGEAFF

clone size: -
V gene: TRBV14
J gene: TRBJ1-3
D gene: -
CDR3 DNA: TGTGCCAGCAGCCAACAAAGAAACACCATATATTTT
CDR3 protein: CASSQQRNTIYF

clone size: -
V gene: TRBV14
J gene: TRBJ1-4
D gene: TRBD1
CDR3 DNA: TGTGCCAGCAGCCAAGGGGACAGGGGGCCCCGGAACAATGAAAAACTGTTTTTT
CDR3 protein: CASSQGDRGPRNNEKLFF

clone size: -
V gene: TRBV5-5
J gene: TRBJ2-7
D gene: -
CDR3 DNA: TGTGCCAGCAGCTTGGCACTGGTCTCCTACGAGCAGTACTTC
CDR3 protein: CASSLALVSYEQYF

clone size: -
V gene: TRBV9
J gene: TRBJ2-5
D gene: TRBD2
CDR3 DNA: TGTGCCAGCAGCTCCCGGACTAGCGGAGAGACCCAGTACTTC
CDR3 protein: CASSSRTSGETQYF

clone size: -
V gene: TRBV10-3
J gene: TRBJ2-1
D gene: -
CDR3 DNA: TGTGCCCACGGTCGATACAATGAGCAGTTCTTC
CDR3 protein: CAHGRYNEQFF

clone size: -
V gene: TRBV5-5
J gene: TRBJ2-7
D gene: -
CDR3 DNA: TGTGCCAGCAGCTTTTCGACAGGCCCCGAGCAGTACTTC
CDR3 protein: CASSFSTGPEQYF

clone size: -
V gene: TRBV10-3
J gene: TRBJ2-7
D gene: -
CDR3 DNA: TGTGCCACGAGACAAAGCTCCTACGAGCAGTACTTC
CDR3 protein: CATRQSSYEQYF

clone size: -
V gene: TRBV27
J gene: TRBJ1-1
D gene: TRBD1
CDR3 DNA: TGTGCCAGCAGTTCGCTCACAGGGGGAGCTTTCTTT
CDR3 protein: CASSSLTGGAFF

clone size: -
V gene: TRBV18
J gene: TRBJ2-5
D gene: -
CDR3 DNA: TGTGCCAGCTCACCTCCTACGAGCACTGAGACCCAGTACTTC
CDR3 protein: CASSPPTSTETQYF

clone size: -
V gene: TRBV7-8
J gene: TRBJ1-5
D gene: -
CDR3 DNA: TGTGCCAGCAGCTTAACTGGGGGCGCCGGGATTGGGCAGCCCCAGCATTTT
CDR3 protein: CASSLTGGAGIGQPQHF

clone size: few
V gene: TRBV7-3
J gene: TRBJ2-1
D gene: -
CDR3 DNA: TGTGCCAGCAGCTTATCCTCCCCGACAGAGTCGAATGAGCAGTTCTTC
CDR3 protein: CASSLSSPTESNEQFF

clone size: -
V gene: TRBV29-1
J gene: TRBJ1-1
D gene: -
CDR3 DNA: TGCAGCGTCTCGCGGGCGTCGGACACTGAAGCTTTCTTT
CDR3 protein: CSVSRASDTEAFF

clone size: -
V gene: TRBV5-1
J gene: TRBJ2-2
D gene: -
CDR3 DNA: TGCGCCAGCAGCTTAGACAGTGGCCTGAACACCGGGGAGCTGTTTTTT
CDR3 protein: CASSLDSGLNTGELFF

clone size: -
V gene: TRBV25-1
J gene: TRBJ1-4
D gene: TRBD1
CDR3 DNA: TGTGCCAGCAGTGTGAATGGACAGGGAGGTACCACTGAGGGAAAACTGTTTTTT
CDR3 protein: CASSVNGQGGTTEGKLFF

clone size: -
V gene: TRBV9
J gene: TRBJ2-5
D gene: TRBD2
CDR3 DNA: TGTGCCAGCAGCGCGACTAGCGGTCTCCAAGAGACCCAGTACTTC
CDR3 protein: CASSATSGLQETQYF

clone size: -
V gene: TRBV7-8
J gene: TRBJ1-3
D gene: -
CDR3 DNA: TGTGCCAGCAGCTTAGCGGGTCGGGGGGGACACCCTGGAAACACCATATATTTT
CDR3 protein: CASSLAGRGGHPGNTIYF

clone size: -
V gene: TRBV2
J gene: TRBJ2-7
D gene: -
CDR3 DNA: TGTGCCAGCAGAGGGACATTCTTCTACGAGCAGTACTTC
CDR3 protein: CASRGTFFYEQYF

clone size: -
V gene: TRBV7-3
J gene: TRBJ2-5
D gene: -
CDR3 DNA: TGTGCCAGCAGCTTAAACGGGGGGCAAGCGGGGACCCAGTACTTC
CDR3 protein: CASSLNGGQAGTQYF

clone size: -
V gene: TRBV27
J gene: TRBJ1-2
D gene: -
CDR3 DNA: TGTGCCAGCAGTCCTTGGGGCAGGGGTCATGGCTACACCTTC
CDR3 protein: CASSPWGRGHGYTF

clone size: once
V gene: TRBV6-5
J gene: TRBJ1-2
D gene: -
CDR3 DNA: TGTGCCAGCAGTTACTTTGGCGGAACCAGTTATGGCTACACCTTC
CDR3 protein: CASSYFGGTSYGYTF

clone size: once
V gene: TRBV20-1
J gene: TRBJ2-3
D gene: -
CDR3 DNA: TGCAGTGTGTCGGGGACAGATACGCAGTATTTT
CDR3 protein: CSVSGTDTQYF

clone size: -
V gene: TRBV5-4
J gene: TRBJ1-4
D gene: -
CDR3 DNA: TGTGCCAGCAGCTTGTCAGGATCGGCCGGAAAACTGTTTTTT
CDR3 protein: CASSLSGSAGKLFF

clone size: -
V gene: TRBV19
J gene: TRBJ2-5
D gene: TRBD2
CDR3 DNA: TGTGCCAGTAGTATGGGGACTAGCGGGATCGAGACCCAGTACTTC
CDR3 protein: CASSMGTSGIETQYF

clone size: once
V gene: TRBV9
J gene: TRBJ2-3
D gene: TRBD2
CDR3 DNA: TGTGCCAGCAGCGCTAGCGGGGTAAGCACAGATACGCAGTATTTT
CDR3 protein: CASSASGVSTDTQYF

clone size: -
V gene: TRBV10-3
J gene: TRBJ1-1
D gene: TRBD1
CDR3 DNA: TGTGCCATCAGTGAGATGGACAGGGCAGCTTTCTTT
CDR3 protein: CAISEMDRAAFF